This TCR beta chain appears in the sequencing data of a study of blood T cell repertoires in COVID-19. About the research overall: COVID-19 samples, acute and convalescent, were from the United States, Italy and Spain. Sources were T cells, B-cell-depleted T cells, or PBMCs; the material itself was cDNA or gDNA.

In the study's own analysis: Scientists estimated how many nucleated cells there were by amplifying reference gene primers. The method was immunoSEQ multiplex PCR; TCRdb's version includes in-frame clones alone and lacks a portion of them. The D gene and trimming were derived from the DNA, and the V and J assignments and clone size from that table. The sample has some 290,000 clones, around 87% seen once; the top ten hold about 1%. In germline, CDR1 is MNHEY, CDR2 SMNVEV (reference sequence). V gave up 5 bases and J gave up 5 bases; unmatched junction bases: 12. The length of the CDR3 is 16 residues. Seattle-derived patients entered the study during active infection and were followed longitudinally.

The chain carries TRBV27 and TRBJ2-1, with TRBD2 matching over 7 bases. The receptor comes from a middle-aged woman with COVID-19, enrolled during active disease. The sequenced material came from peripheral blood. Written as DNA, the CDR3 is TGTGCCAGCAGTCCTTCGGGGGGTCCTTGGGACAATGAGCAGTTCTTC. This sequence encodes CASSPSGGPWDNEQFF.